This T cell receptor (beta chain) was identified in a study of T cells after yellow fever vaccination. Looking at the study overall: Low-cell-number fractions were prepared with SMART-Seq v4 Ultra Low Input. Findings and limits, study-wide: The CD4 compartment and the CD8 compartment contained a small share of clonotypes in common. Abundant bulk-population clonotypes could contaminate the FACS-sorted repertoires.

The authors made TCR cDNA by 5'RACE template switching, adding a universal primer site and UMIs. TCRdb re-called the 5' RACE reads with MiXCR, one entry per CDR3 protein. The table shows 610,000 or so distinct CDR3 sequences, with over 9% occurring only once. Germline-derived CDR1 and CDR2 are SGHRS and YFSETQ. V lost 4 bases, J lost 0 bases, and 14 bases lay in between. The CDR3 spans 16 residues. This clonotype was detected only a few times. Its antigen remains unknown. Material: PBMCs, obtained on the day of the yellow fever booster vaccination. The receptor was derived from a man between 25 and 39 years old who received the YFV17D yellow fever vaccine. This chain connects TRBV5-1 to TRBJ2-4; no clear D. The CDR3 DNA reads TGCGCCAGCAGCCCTGGAGACGCAATAGCCAAAAACATTCAGTACTTC. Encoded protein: CASSPGDAIAKNIQYF.